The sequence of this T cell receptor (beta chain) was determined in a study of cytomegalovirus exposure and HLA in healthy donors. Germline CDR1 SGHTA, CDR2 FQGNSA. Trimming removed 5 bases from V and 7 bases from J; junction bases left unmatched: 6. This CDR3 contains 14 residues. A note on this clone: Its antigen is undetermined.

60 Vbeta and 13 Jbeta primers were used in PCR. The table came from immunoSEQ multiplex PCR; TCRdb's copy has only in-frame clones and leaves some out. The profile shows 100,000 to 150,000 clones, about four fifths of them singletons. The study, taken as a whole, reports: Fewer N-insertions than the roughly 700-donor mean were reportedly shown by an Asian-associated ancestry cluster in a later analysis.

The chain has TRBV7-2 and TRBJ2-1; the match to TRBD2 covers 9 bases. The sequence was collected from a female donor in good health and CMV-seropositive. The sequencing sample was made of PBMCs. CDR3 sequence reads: CASSQGLAANEQFF. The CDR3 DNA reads TGTGCCAGCAGCCAGGGACTAGCAGCAAATGAGCAGTTCTTC.